The clone carrying this T cell receptor (beta chain) was counted between two and nine times. The length of the CDR3 is 16 residues. The V end was cut by 1 base, the J end by 6 bases, with 18 bases between. The germline V gene has CDR1 MDHEN and CDR2 SYDVKM. These data are taken from a study of blood T cell repertoires in COVID-19. Study processing details: Amplification of reference gene primers provided the estimated nucleated cell counts. Sequencing used immunoSEQ multiplex PCR; TCRdb keeps in-frame clones, though not all of them. For V, J and clone size, that table is used; D and trimming come from the DNA. The sample has about 110,000 clones, approximately 88% seen once; the top ten hold more than 4%.

The chain is built from TRBV28 and TRBJ1-2; TRBD1 might be the D (5 bases). The TCR originated in a human donor in a cohort sampled during active COVID-19. Sequencing was performed on peripheral blood. The CDR3 coding sequence is TGTGCCAGCAGTTTATTTGCAGACAGCCCCCAGAATGGCTACACCTTC. This gives the protein CASSLFADSPQNGYTF.